The subject of this entry is one TCR beta chain. Its target is unknown. The CDR3 is 14 residues long. V was clipped by 4 bases and J by 2 bases, with 10 bases between them. Germline lookup yields CDR1 LGHDT and CDR2 YNNKEL (reference sequence). Using a J-beta primer mix together with a sample-barcoded 5' primer, a second PCR was run for roughly 6 to 11 cycles. TCRdb called the 5' RACE reads again in MiXCR, with one record for every CDR3 protein. Of fewer than 900,000 distinct CDR3 sequences listed, around 40% are singletons. The sample is drawn from a study of blood T cells in healthy people across ages. General study findings and limits: Conclusively comparing naive with antigen-experienced cells was impossible with unsorted PBMCs.

V usage is TRBV3-1 and J usage is TRBJ2-3, with D tentatively TRBD2 (6 bases). Source material: blood. The clonotype originates from a woman aged 55-69 years in good health. The CDR3 reads CASSPTSATDTQYF. The CDR3 DNA sequence: TGTGCCAGCAGCCCGACTAGTGCCACAGATACGCAGTATTTT.